Listed below are T cell receptor beta chains from one sample, sequenced in a study of CD8 T cells in ankylosing spondylitis. TCRdb used MiXCR to reprocess the 5' RACE reads, holding one entry per CDR3 protein. The sample includes around 100,000 distinct CDR3 sequences, about 9% of them seen just once. Sequencing was done on a sample of blood, either unsorted or a sorted T cell fraction (not recorded which). All receptors derive from a male donor with ankylosing spondylitis. Each CDR3 is given with its conserved first and last residue. Fields, in order: clone size, D gene, J gene, V gene, CDR3 protein, CDR3 DNA. The D gene is left open where the match is weak. Clone size appears in some rows only: once, few, many, or a class for an expanded clone.

>many|.|TRBJ2-5|TRBV15
CATSRVGAQETQYF
TGTGCCACCAGCAGAGTGGGGGCCCAAGAGACCCAGTACTTC
>few|.|TRBJ2-1|TRBV7-7
CASSLAGRGINEQFF
TGTGCCAGCAGCTTAGCGGGCAGGGGTATCAATGAGCAGTTCTTC
>many|.|TRBJ2-3|TRBV27
CASSLYGATDTQYF
TGTGCCAGCAGTTTATATGGGGCCACAGATACGCAGTATTTT
>many|TRBD2|TRBJ2-7|TRBV19
CASSTRASGNYEQYF
TGTGCCAGTAGTACCCGGGCTAGCGGGAACTACGAGCAGTACTTC
>many|.|TRBJ2-2|TRBV12-3/TRBV12-4
CASSLSVNTGELFF
TGTGCCAGCAGTTTATCTGTGAACACCGGGGAGCTGTTTTTT
>many|TRBD1|TRBJ2-7|TRBV7-8
CASSHGQGGYEQYF
TGTGCCAGCAGCCATGGACAGGGGGGCTACGAGCAGTACTTC
>few|TRBD2|TRBJ2-2|TRBV24-1
CATSVAGAYLNTGELFF
TGTGCCACCAGTGTAGCGGGAGCGTATTTGAACACCGGGGAGCTGTTTTTT
>many|.|TRBJ2-1|TRBV27
CASTPTGTDYNEQFF
TGTGCCAGCACCCCGACCGGGACGGATTACAATGAGCAGTTCTTC
>many|.|TRBJ1-4|TRBV5-1
CASSLAGEKLFF
TGCGCCAGCAGCTTGGCGGGTGAAAAACTGTTTTTT
>.|.|TRBJ2-5|TRBV14
CASSRLYQETQYF
TGTGCCAGCAGCCGGCTCTATCAAGAGACCCAGTACTTC
>.|.|TRBJ2-1|TRBV7-9
CASSPEGGTFYNEQFF
TGTGCCAGCAGCCCCGAGGGCGGGACTTTCTACAATGAGCAGTTCTTC
>few|TRBD1|TRBJ2-2|TRBV12-3/TRBV12-4
CASSPLGTGPTGELFF
TGTGCCAGCAGTCCCCTCGGGACAGGACCCACCGGGGAGCTGTTTTTT
>.|TRBD1|TRBJ1-5|TRBV4-2
CASSQDRPGGENQPQHF
TGTGCCAGCAGCCAAGACCGCCCAGGGGGGGAAAATCAGCCCCAGCATTTT
>many|.|TRBJ2-2|TRBV27
CASSFTTGELFF
TGTGCCAGCAGTTTCACCACCGGGGAGCTGTTTTTT
>few|.|TRBJ1-1|TRBV28
CAIHTSSGGDTRKVNTEAFF
TGTGCCATCCACACCTCGTCGGGGGGGGACACCCGGAAGGTGAACACTGAAGCTTTCTTT
>few|.|TRBJ1-1|TRBV3-1
CASSQDLGGEAFF
TGTGCCAGCAGCCAAGATCTCGGGGGTGAAGCTTTCTTT
>.|.|TRBJ1-2|TRBV6-1
CASTQGGKLYGYTF
TGTGCCAGCACTCAAGGGGGGAAACTCTATGGCTACACCTTC
>.|.|TRBJ2-5|TRBV12-5
CASGLVPETQYF
TGTGCTAGTGGTTTGGTACCGGAGACCCAGTACTTC
>many|.|TRBJ2-1|TRBV27
CASSPQSTDNEQFF
TGTGCCAGCAGTCCACAATCCACCGACAATGAGCAGTTCTTC
>many|.|TRBJ1-1|TRBV27
CASNNQGRLDTEAFF
TGTGCCAGCAATAATCAGGGGCGTTTGGACACTGAAGCTTTCTTT
>.|TRBD1|TRBJ2-1|TRBV6-5
CASSYHPPGQGYNEQFF
TGTGCCAGCAGTTACCACCCCCCGGGACAGGGTTACAATGAGCAGTTCTTC
>many|TRBD2|TRBJ2-1|TRBV24-1
CATTEGPSGIGNEQFF
TGTGCCACCACTGAGGGTCCTAGCGGCATCGGCAATGAGCAGTTCTTC
>many|.|TRBJ1-4|TRBV7-9
CALGETNEKLFF
TGCGCCCTAGGGGAGACTAATGAAAAACTGTTTTTT
>few|.|TRBJ1-2|TRBV10-2
CASSEGRGDTNYGYTF
TGCGCCAGCAGTGAGGGCAGAGGGGATACTAACTATGGCTACACCTTC
>few|.|TRBJ2-5|TRBV5-8
CASSFMGNQETQYF
TGTGCCAGCAGCTTTATGGGGAACCAAGAGACCCAGTACTTC
>few|TRBD1|TRBJ2-5|TRBV28
CASSSTDRGGETQYF
TGTGCCAGCAGTTCAACCGACAGGGGGGGGGAGACCCAGTACTTC
>many|TRBD2|TRBJ2-2|TRBV4-1
CASSQGGRYTGELFF
TGCGCCAGCAGCCAGGGCGGGAGATATACCGGGGAGCTGTTTTTT
>many|.|TRBJ1-3|TRBV7-9
CASSVWTVSGNTIYF
TGTGCCAGCAGCGTATGGACAGTCTCTGGAAACACCATATATTTT
>.|.|TRBJ2-7|TRBV3-1
CASSPGAYEQYF
TGTGCCAGCAGCCCGGGAGCCTACGAGCAGTACTTC
>many|TRBD1|TRBJ1-5|TRBV5-6
CASSQDRAAQPQHF
TGTGCCAGCAGCCAGGACAGGGCGGCTCAGCCCCAGCATTTT
>many|TRBD2|TRBJ2-1|TRBV12-3/TRBV12-4
CASRLSGSVYNEQFF
TGTGCCAGCAGATTAAGCGGGAGTGTCTACAATGAGCAGTTCTTC
>few|.|TRBJ1-1|TRBV29-1
CSDLDSPF
TGCAGCGACCTGGACAGTCCCTTT
>.|.|TRBJ2-2|TRBV27
CASSLTPTNTGELFF
TGTGCCAGCAGTTTAACACCGACGAACACCGGGGAGCTGTTTTTT
>many|.|TRBJ2-1|TRBV29-1
CSVGHKLGNEQFF
TGCAGCGTCGGACATAAACTAGGCAATGAGCAGTTCTTC
>few|.|TRBJ2-1|TRBV20-1
CSARDLWREGINEQFF
TGCAGTGCTAGAGATCTTTGGCGGGAAGGTATAAATGAGCAGTTCTTC
>many|.|TRBJ1-1|TRBV10-2
CASIKTGSSAEAFF
TGCGCCAGCATCAAGACAGGTTCTTCCGCTGAAGCTTTCTTT
>few|.|TRBJ1-6|TRBV27
CATGGGGNSPLHF
TGTGCCACCGGCGGAGGTGGGAATTCACCCCTCCACTTT
>.|.|TRBJ2-3|TRBV12-3/TRBV12-4
CASSVEQASTDTQYF
TGTGCCAGCAGCGTCGAGCAGGCTAGCACAGATACGCAGTATTTT
>many|.|TRBJ2-7|TRBV11-2
CASSPLGTEVSYEQYF
TGTGCCAGCAGCCCCCTAGGGACGGAGGTCTCCTACGAGCAGTACTTC
>many|TRBD2|TRBJ2-5|TRBV9
CASSVLAGDTETQYF
TGTGCCAGCAGCGTACTAGCGGGAGATACGGAGACCCAGTACTTC
>many|.|TRBJ1-1|TRBV3-1
CASSQAPREAFF
TGTGCCAGCAGCCAAGCCCCAAGGGAAGCTTTCTTT
>few|.|TRBJ1-3|TRBV9
CASAAPISDTIYF
TGTGCCAGCGCTGCCCCGATTTCGGACACCATATATTTT
>.|.|TRBJ2-2|TRBV4-1
CASSQSGLLTTGELFF
TGCGCCAGCAGCCAGAGTGGACTGTTAACCACCGGGGAGCTGTTTTTT
>many|.|TRBJ2-3|TRBV5-1
CASSFQGGTDTQYF
TGCGCCAGCAGCTTCCAGGGAGGCACAGATACGCAGTATTTT
>once|.|TRBJ2-1|TRBV6-1
CASSERLDNEQFF
TGTGCCAGCAGTGAAAGACTGGACAATGAGCAGTTCTTC
>few|.|TRBJ2-1|TRBV5-4
CASSLPGSSYNEQFF
TGTGCCAGCAGCTTGCCAGGGAGCTCCTACAATGAGCAGTTCTTC